These 25 T cell receptor beta chains were sequenced from one sample in a study of beta chain features in type 1 diabetes. Broader study findings: Researchers report that Type 1 diabetes patients had moderately but significantly shorter TCRB CDR3s across all four CD4+ subsets.

No antigens are known for them. Isolated RNA was reverse transcribed in full, so expressed TCRB transcripts were sequenced. Method: immunoSEQ multiplex PCR; TCRdb's copy keeps in-frame clones and lacks some. The profile shows more than 250,000 clones, roughly 22% of them singletons. Sequencing was done on a sample of naive CD4+ T cells from blood. These receptors all come from a woman aged 40 to 50 with type 1 diabetes.

This clone has only a few counts. The rearrangement uses TRBV15 and TRBJ1-1; possible D gene TRBD1, 6 bases. V gave up 1 base and J gave up 0 bases, with 9 bases separating them. This CDR3 spans 15 amino acids. The germline V gene encodes CDR1 LNHNV and CDR2 YYDKDF (reference sequence). The CDR3 loop is CATSRAGQMNTEAFF. CDR3 DNA: TGTGCCACCAGCAGAGCCGGACAGATGAACACTGAAGCTTTCTTT.

The chain employs TRBV30 and TRBJ2-7; D perhaps matches TRBD1 (6 bases). The CDR3 has 12 amino acids. Germline V lookup: CDR1 GTSNPN, CDR2 SVGIG (reference sequence). Trimming took 5 bases from V and 6 from J, leaving 14 bases between them. The CDR3 spells CAWDPGATEQYF. DNA for the CDR3: TGTGCCTGGGACCCAGGGGCAACCGAGCAGTACTTC.

This clone was observed a handful of times. The rearrangement links TRBV2 to TRBJ2-4, with 7 positions matching TRBD2. CDR3 size: 13 residues. Germline V gene sequence: CDR1 SNHLY, CDR2 FYNNEI. The ends lost 10 bases at V and 7 bases at J; junction bases unmatched: 10. The CDR3 loop reads CATALLAENIQYF. CDR3 sequence (DNA): TGTGCCACCGCGTTGCTAGCGGAGAACATTCAGTACTTC. Together with reference TRBV2 and TRBJ2-4, the CDR3 gives the full variable domain: EPEVTQTPSHQVTQMGQEVILRCVPISNHLYFYWYRQILGQKVEFLVSFYNNEISEKSEIFDDQFSVERPDGSNFTLKIRSTKLEDSAMYFCATALLAENIQYFGAGTRLSVL.

This chain links TRBV29-1 with TRBJ1-1; the match to TRBD1 covers 12 bases. V lost 7 bases, J lost 4 bases, and 7 bases stayed unmatched. Germline lookup yields CDR1 SQVTM and CDR2 ANQGSEA. The CDR3 covers 14 residues. CDR3 in amino acids: CSGGQGALGTEAFF. The DNA of the CDR3 is TGCAGCGGGGGACAGGGGGCGTTGGGCACTGAAGCTTTCTTT.

This chain links TRBV28 with TRBJ2-7; 10 bases line up with TRBD1. CDR3 length: 12 residues. J gave up 3 bases and V 11 bases, and 4 bases lay outside the gene matches. CDR1 MDHEN and CDR2 SYDVKM come from the germline V gene. CDR3 in amino acids: CACWDRGYEQYF. The CDR3 DNA reads as TGTGCCTGCTGGGACAGGGGCTACGAGCAGTACTTC.

The chain is built from TRBV15 and TRBJ1-2; D is uncertain. From germline, CDR1 is LNHNV and CDR2 YYDKDF (reference sequence). The CDR3 is 13 residues long. The V and J ends lost 5 bases and 4 bases respectively, with 11 bases between them. The CDR3 DNA reads TGTGCCACCAGCGGCCGAGAGGGCTATGGCTACACCTTC. Translated: CATSGREGYGYTF.

This clone was seen a handful of times. The chain links TRBV2 to TRBJ1-2; D is perhaps TRBD1 (5 bases). From germline, CDR1 is SNHLY and CDR2 FYNNEI. The CDR3 runs 12 residues. Trimming removed 1 base at V and 6 bases at J, with 6 bases between. CDR3 sequence reads: CASSEGGDGYTF. The CDR3 nucleotides read TGTGCCAGCAGTGAAGGGGGCGATGGCTACACCTTC.

This clone was detected a few times. The chain carries TRBV9 and TRBJ2-5; TRBD2 aligns across 7 bases. V trimming: 0 bases; J trimming: 3 bases; junction bases outside the gene matches: 5. The length of the CDR3 is 15 residues. Germline V lookup: CDR1 SGDLS, CDR2 YYNGEE. In nucleotides, the CDR3 is TGTGCCAGCAGCGTAGGAGGCGGGAGTAAAGAGACCCAGTACTTC. This sequence encodes CASSVGGGSKETQYF.

The chain recombines TRBV7-2 with TRBJ2-5, with 11 bases identical to TRBD2. The V gene's germline CDR1 is SGHTA and CDR2 FQGNSA. The CDR3 length is 15 residues. The V segment lost 5 bases and the J segment 2 bases; nucleotides outside the gene matches: 4. CDR3 sequence: CASSRTSGLQETQYF. The CDR3 nucleotides are TGTGCCAGCAGCCGGACTAGCGGGTTACAAGAGACCCAGTACTTC.

This clone was detected a few times. This chain joins TRBV5-1 and TRBJ1-6; TRBD1 matches 7 bases. Trimming removed 0 bases from V and 7 bases from J; junction bases left unmatched: 1. Looked up from germline, CDR1 is SGHRS and CDR2 is YFSETQ. This CDR3 is 14 amino acids long. CDR3 DNA sequence: TGCGCCAGCAGCTTGGAGGGACAGAATTCACCCCTCCACTTT. Its protein is CASSLEGQNSPLHF.

V and J are TRBV6-6 and TRBJ2-5; 8 positions match TRBD2. V lost 5 bases to trimming and J lost 4 bases; unmatched junction nucleotides: 9. The CDR3 loop spans 15 amino acids. The germline V gene encodes CDR1 MNHNY and CDR2 SVGAGI (reference sequence). The CDR3 reads CASSTLSGDGETQYF. The CDR3 region has the DNA TGTGCCAGCAGTACCCTTAGCGGGGACGGAGAGACCCAGTACTTC.

Only a few counts were recorded for this clone. V is TRBV2 and J is TRBJ1-2; D uncertain. This CDR3 contains 15 residues. The V and J ends lost 1 base and 0 bases respectively, with 9 bases between them. Germline V gene lookup returns CDR1 SNHLY and CDR2 FYNNEI. DNA for the CDR3: TGTGCCAGCAGTGAAGAAAACTTTCCTAACTATGGCTACACCTTC. Residues: CASSEENFPNYGYTF.

This clone turned up a few times. This rearrangement joins TRBV15 to TRBJ1-6; D is perhaps TRBD1 (5 bases). There are 15 residues in the CDR3. Germline assignment: CDR1 LNHNV and CDR2 YYDKDF (reference sequence). V was trimmed by 0 bases and J by 7 bases, leaving 10 bases between them. CDR3 bases: TGTGCCACCAGCAGAGACCTCCCAGGGAATTCACCCCTCCACTTT. Encoded protein: CATSRDLPGNSPLHF.

This clone appeared a few times. This chain uses TRBV27 with TRBJ2-3; D uncertain. CDR3 length: 15 residues. The germline V gene encodes CDR1 MNHEY and CDR2 SMNVEV (reference sequence). Trimming stripped 3 bases from V and 0 bases from J, with 10 bases between. This CDR3 reads CASSFSSRSTDTQYF. Here the CDR3 DNA reads TGTGCCAGCAGTTTTAGCAGCAGAAGCACAGATACGCAGTATTTT.

The V and J genes are TRBV20-1 and TRBJ2-4; D is perhaps TRBD2 (5 bases). V was trimmed by 6 bases and J by 9 bases, leaving 12 bases between them. There are 11 residues in the CDR3. Germline CDR1 DFQATT, CDR2 SNEGSKA (reference sequence). Written as DNA, the CDR3 is TGCAGTGCCTCCCCCCGGGGCATTCAGTACTTC. The encoded protein is CSASPRGIQYF.

This clone was observed a few times. V is TRBV11-1 and J is TRBJ2-3; tentatively, D is TRBD2 (6 bases). The germline CDR1 and CDR2 sequences are SGHAT and FQDESV (reference sequence). Trimming pared 5 bases from V and 1 base from J, leaving 13 bases between. The CDR3 loop spans 15 amino acids. The CDR3 coding sequence is TGTGCCAGCAGCCAGCGGGCAGGTGGCACAGATACGCAGTATTTT. Translated: CASSQRAGGTDTQYF. Filled out from reference TRBV11-1 and TRBJ2-3, the complete variable domain reads EAEVAQSPRYKITEKSQAVAFWCDPISGHATLYWYRQILGQGPELLVQFQDESVVDDSQLPKDRFSAERLKGVDSTLKIQPAELGDSAMYLCASSQRAGGTDTQYFGPGTRLTVL.

Only a few counts were recorded for this clone. V is TRBV7-8 and J is TRBJ2-5; 7 nucleotides line up with TRBD2. Unmatched junction bases numbered 3, after V lost 0 bases and J lost 5 bases. Germline assignment: CDR1 SGHVS and CDR2 FQNEAQ. The CDR3 length is 14 residues. The CDR3 DNA follows: TGTGCCAGCAGCTTAGCGGGAGGGCTGGAGACCCAGTACTTC. It codes for CASSLAGGLETQYF.

The chain uses TRBV29-1 and TRBJ1-2, with unresolved D. Germline V gives CDR1 SQVTM, CDR2 ANQGSEA. The length of the CDR3 is 11 residues. The V end was cut by 1 base, the J end by 8 bases, with 8 bases between. DNA for the CDR3: TGCAGCGTTGAAGTAGGAGACGGCTACACCTTC. Its protein product is CSVEVGDGYTF. Full variable domain (outside the CDR3, taken from reference TRBV29-1 and TRBJ1-2): SAVISQKPSRDICQRGTSLTIQCQVDSQVTMMFWYRQQPGQSLTLIATANQGSEATYESGFVIDKFPISRPNLTFSTLTVSNMSPEDSSIYLCSVEVGDGYTFGSGTRLTVV.

There are a few counts of this clone. V is TRBV2 and J is TRBJ2-2, with 8 bases that match TRBD1. CDR3 length: 16 residues. Germline CDR1 SNHLY, CDR2 FYNNEI. V was clipped by 5 bases and J by 4 bases; unmatched bases: 9. The DNA for the CDR3 is TGTGCCAGCAGTACCACCAGGGGGCCGAGCACCGGGGAGCTGTTTTTT. This translates into CASSTTRGPSTGELFF.

This chain links TRBV30 with TRBJ2-3; TRBD2 is a possible D gene (6 bases). CDR3 length equals 15 residues. Germline-derived CDR1 and CDR2 are GTSNPN and SVGIG (reference sequence). Trimming removed 1 base from V and 2 bases from J, with 13 bases in between. The DNA for the CDR3 is TGTGCCTGGAGTGGGGGTAGCGGCTACACAGATACGCAGTATTTT. This codes for CAWSGGSGYTDTQYF.

CDR3 bases: TGTGCCAGCAGCCACGGACAGGCAGGAGCTTTCTTT. It translates to CASSHGQAGAFF. The chain uses TRBV14 and TRBJ1-1, with 7 bases that match TRBD1. With 3 bases clipped from V and 10 bases from J, the junction kept 5 bases outside the gene matches. CDR1 is SGHDN, CDR2 FVKESK, per germline. This CDR3 contains 12 residues. The complete variable domain, with remaining parts taken from reference TRBV14 and TRBJ1-1, reads EAGVTQFPSHSVIEKGQTVTLRCDPISGHDNLYWYRRVMGKEIKFLLHFVKESKQDESGMPNNRFLAERTGGTYSTLKVQPAELEDSGVYFCASSHGQAGAFFGQGTRLTVV.

The chain uses TRBV7-2 and TRBJ2-3, with D perhaps TRBD2 (5 bases). Germline CDR1 and CDR2: SGHTA and FQGNSA. The CDR3 covers 15 residues. The ends were cut back, 6 bases at V and 1 base at J, with 14 bases in the middle. CDR3 DNA: TGTGCCAGCAGTCGCGGGCCACGGCGCACAGATACGCAGTATTTT. This sequence encodes CASSRGPRRTDTQYF.

This clone was found a few times. The chain combines TRBV28 with TRBJ1-1; no reliable D call. The CDR3 covers 13 residues. V dropped 10 bases and J dropped 1 base, with 13 bases sitting between them. In germline, CDR1 is MDHEN, CDR2 SYDVKM. CDR3 DNA: TGTGCCACCCTTGACAATCCGAACACTGAAGCTTTCTTT. Amino acid sequence: CATLDNPNTEAFF.

The chain joins TRBV15 to TRBJ2-1, with 8 bases identical to TRBD1. The ends lost 4 bases at V and 0 bases at J; junction bases unmatched: 14. This CDR3 has 19 amino acids. CDR1 LNHNV and CDR2 YYDKDF come from the germline V gene (reference sequence). The CDR3 sequence is CATSTTRLGQEGSYNEQFF. Written as DNA, the CDR3 is TGTGCCACCAGCACCACTAGGCTGGGACAGGAGGGCTCCTACAATGAGCAGTTCTTC.

V usage is TRBV28 and J usage is TRBJ2-7; no clear D gene. Germline CDR1 is MDHEN and CDR2 is SYDVKM. V was shortened by 2 bases and J by 7 bases, with 9 bases between the two germline ends. This CDR3 region has 12 residues. DNA of the CDR3: TGTGCCAGCAGTTTACGCCTTAGAGAGCAGTACTTC. It encodes CASSLRLREQYF.